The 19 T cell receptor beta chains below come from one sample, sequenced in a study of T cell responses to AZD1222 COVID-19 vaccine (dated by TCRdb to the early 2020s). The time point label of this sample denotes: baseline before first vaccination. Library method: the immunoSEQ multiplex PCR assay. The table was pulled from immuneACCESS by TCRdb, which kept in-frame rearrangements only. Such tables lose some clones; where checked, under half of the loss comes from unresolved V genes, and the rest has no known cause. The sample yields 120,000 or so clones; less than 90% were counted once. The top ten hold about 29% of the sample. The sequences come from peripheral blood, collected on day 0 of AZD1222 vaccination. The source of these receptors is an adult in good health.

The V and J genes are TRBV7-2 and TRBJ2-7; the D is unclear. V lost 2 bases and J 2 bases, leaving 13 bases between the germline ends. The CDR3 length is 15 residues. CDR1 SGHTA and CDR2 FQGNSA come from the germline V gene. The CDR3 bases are TGTGCCAGCAGCTTAACGGACGGTCCAACCTACGAGCAGTACTTC. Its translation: CASSLTDGPTYEQYF.

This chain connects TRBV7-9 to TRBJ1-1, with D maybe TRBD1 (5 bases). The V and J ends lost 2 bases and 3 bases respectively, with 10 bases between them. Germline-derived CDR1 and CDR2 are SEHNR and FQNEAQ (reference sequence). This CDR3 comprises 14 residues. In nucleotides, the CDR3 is TGTGCCAGCAGCTTATTGAGGGGAGACACTGAAGCTTTCTTT. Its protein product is CASSLLRGDTEAFF.

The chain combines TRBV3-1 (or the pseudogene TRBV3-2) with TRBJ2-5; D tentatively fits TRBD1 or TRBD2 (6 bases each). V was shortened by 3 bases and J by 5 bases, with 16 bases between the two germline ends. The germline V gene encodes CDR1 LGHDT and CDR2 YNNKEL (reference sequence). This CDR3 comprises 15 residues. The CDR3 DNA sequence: TGTGCCAGCAGCCACTTACAGGGAGGAGTGGAGACCCAGTACTTC. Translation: CASSHLQGGVETQYF.

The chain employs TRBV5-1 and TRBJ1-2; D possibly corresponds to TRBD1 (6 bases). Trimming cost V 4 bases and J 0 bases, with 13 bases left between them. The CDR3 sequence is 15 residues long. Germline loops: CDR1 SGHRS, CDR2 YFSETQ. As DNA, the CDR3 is TGCGCCAGCAGCCCGCCGGGGGCAGCTAACTATGGCTACACCTTC. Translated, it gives CASSPPGAANYGYTF.

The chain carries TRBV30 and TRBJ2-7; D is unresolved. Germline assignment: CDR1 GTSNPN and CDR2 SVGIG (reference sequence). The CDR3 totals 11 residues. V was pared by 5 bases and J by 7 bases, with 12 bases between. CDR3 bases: TGTGCCTGGGGTGGGGTGGATGAGCAGTACTTC. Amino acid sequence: CAWGGVDEQYF.

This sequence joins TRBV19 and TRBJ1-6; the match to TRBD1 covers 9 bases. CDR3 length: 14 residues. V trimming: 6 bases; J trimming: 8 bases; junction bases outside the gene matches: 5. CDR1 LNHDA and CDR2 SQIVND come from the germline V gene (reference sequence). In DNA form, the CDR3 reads TGTGCCAGTAGCGATAGGGACAGGGATTCACCCCTCCACTTT. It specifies CASSDRDRDSPLHF.

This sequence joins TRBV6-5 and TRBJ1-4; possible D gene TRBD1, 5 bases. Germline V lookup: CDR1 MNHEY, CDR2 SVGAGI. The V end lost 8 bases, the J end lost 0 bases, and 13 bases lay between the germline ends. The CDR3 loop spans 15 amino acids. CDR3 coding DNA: TGTGCCAGCCAAAGATGGGGGGCAACTAATGAAAAACTGTTTTTT. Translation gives CASQRWGATNEKLFF.

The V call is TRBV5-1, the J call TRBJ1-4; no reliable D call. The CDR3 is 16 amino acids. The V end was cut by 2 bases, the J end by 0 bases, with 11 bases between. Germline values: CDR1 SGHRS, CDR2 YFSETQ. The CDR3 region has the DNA TGCGCCAGCAGCTTCGGATCCAGTGCAACTAATGAAAAACTGTTTTTT. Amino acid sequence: CASSFGSSATNEKLFF.

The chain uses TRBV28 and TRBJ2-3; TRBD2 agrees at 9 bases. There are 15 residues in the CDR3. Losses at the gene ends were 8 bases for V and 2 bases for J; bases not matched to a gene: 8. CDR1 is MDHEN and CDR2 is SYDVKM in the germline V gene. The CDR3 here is CASRGAGGPTDTQYF. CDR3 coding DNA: TGTGCCAGCCGGGGAGCGGGGGGCCCCACAGATACGCAGTATTTT.

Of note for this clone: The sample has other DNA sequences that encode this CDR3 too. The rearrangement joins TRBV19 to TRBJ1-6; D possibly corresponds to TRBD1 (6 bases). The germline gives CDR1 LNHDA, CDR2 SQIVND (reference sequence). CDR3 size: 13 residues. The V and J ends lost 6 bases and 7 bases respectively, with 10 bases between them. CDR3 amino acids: CASRRTGNSPLHF. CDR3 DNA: TGTGCCAGTAGACGAACAGGGAATTCACCCCTCCACTTT.

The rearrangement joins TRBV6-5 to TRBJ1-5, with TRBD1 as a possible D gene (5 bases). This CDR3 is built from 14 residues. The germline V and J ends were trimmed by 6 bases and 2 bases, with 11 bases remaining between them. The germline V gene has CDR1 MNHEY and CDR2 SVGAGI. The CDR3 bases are TGTGCCAGCAGCCCCTTGGGGGGCAATCAGCCCCAGCATTTT. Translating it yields CASSPLGGNQPQHF.

The CDR3 sequence is CASSSPSGTGAYGYTF. CDR3 in DNA: TGCGCCAGCAGCTCGCCGTCCGGGACAGGGGCCTACGGCTACACCTTC. V gene TRBV5-1 combines with J gene TRBJ1-2; TRBD1 agrees at 10 bases. V shed 3 bases and J 8 bases; nucleotides not matched to a gene: 13. In germline, CDR1 is SGHRS, CDR2 YFSETQ. The CDR3 spans 16 residues.

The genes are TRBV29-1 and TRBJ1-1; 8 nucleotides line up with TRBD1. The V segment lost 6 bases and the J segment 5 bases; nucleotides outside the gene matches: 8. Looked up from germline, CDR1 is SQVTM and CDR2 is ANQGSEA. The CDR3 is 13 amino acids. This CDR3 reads CSVTTGGRTEAFF. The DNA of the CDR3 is TGCAGCGTAACAACAGGGGGTCGGACTGAAGCTTTCTTT.

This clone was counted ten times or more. CDR3 nucleotide sequence: TGCGCCAGCAGCTTGGAGGGACAGGCCATCTCTGGAAACACCATATATTTT. The encoded protein is CASSLEGQAISGNTIYF. The J gene is TRBJ1-3, the V gene TRBV5-1; 8 bases match TRBD1. This CDR3 has 17 amino acids. The V segment lost 0 bases and the J segment 0 bases; nucleotides outside the gene matches: 5. Germline V gene sequence: CDR1 SGHRS, CDR2 YFSETQ.

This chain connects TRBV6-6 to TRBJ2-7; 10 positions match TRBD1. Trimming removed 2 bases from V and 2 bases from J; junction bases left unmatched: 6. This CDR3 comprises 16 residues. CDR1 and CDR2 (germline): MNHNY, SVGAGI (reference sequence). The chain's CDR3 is CASSYPPGQGPYEQYF. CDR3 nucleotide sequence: TGTGCCAGCAGTTACCCCCCGGGACAGGGGCCCTACGAGCAGTACTTC.

CDR3 sequence reads: CATGGPWTYEQYF. CDR3 bases: TGTGCCACCGGGGGGCCCTGGACCTACGAGCAGTACTTC. The V and J genes are TRBV24-1 and TRBJ2-7, with D possibly called TRBD1 or TRBD2 (6 bases each). This CDR3 is 13 amino acids long. The ends were cut back, 9 bases at V and 2 bases at J, with 13 bases in the middle. Looked up from germline, CDR1 is KGHDR and CDR2 is SFDVKD.

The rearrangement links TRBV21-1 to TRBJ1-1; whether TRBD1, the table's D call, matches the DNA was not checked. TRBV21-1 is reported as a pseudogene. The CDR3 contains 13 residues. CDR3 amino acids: CASKDSLNTEAFF. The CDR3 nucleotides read TGTGCCAGCAAGGACAGCCTGAACACTGAAGCTTTCTTT.

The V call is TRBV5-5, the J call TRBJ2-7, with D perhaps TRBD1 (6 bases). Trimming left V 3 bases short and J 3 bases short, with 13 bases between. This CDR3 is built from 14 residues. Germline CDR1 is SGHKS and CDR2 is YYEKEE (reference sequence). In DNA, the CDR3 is TGTGCCAGCAGCTACAGGGACCGCCTCTACGAGCAGTACTTC. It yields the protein CASSYRDRLYEQYF.

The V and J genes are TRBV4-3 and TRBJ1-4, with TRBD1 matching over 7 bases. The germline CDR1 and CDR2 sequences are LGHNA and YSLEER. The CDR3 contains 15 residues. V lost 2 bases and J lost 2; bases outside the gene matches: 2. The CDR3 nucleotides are TGCGCCAGCAGCCAATTGACAGGGACTAATGAAAAACTGTTTTTT. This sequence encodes CASSQLTGTNEKLFF.